This TCR beta chain emerged from a study of T cell changes during pregnancy in multiple sclerosis. The repertoire was sequenced with immunoSEQ multiplex PCR; TCRdb's copy has only in-frame clones and lacks some. Of around 70,000 clones listed, around 92% are singletons. Germline CDR1 and CDR2: MNHEY and SVGAGI. The V and J ends lost 3 bases and 7 bases respectively, with 9 bases between them. The CDR3 loop spans 12 amino acids. The chain has TRBV6-5 and TRBJ1-2; no reliable D call. Source: peripheral blood, taken before pregnancy. The source is a female donor with multiple sclerosis, enrolled in a pregnancy study. The CDR3 loop is CASSYGGSGYTF. CDR3 nucleotides: TGTGCCAGCAGTTATGGAGGGAGTGGCTACACCTTC.